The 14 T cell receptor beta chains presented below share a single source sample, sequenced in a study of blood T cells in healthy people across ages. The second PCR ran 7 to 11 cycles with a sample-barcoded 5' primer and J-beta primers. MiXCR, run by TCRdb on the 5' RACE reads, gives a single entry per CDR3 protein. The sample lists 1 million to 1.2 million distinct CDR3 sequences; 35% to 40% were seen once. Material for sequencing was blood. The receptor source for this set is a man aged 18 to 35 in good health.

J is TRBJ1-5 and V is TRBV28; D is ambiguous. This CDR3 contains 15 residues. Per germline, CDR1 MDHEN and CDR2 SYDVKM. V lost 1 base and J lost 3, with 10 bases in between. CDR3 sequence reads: CASSLFGRHNQPQHF. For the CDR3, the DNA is TGTGCCAGCAGTTTATTCGGCAGGCACAATCAGCCCCAGCATTTT. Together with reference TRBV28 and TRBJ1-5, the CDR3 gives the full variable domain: DVKVTQSSRYLVKRTGEKVFLECVQDMDHENMFWYRQDPGLGLRLIYFSYDVKMKEKGDIPEGYSVSREKKERFSLILESASTNQTSMYLCASSLFGRHNQPQHFGDGTRLSIL.

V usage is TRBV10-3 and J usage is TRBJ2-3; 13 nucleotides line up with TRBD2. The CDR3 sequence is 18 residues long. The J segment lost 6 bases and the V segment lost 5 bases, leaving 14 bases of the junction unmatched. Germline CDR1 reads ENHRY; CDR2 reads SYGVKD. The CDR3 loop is CAISRLAGGHRPGDTQYF. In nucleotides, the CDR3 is TGTGCCATCAGTCGACTAGCGGGGGGACATAGGCCAGGGGATACGCAGTATTTT.

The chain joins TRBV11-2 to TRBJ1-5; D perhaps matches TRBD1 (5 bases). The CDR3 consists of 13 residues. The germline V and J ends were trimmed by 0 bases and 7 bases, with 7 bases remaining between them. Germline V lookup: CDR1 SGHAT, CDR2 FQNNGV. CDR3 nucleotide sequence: TGTGCCAGCAGCTTAGAAGGGGAGCAGCCCCAGCATTTT. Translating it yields CASSLEGEQPQHF.

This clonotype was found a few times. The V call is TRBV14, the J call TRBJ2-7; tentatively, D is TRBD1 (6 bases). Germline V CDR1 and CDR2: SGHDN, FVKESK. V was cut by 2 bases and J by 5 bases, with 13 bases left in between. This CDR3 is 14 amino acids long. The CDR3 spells CASSQKGQPHEQYF. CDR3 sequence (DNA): TGTGCCAGCAGCCAAAAGGGACAACCCCACGAGCAGTACTTC.

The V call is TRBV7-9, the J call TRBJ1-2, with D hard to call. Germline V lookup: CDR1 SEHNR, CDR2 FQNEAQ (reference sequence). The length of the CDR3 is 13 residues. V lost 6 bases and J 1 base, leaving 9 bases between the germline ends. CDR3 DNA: TGTGCCAGCAGTCCTCAGATTAACTATGGCTACACCTTC. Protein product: CASSPQINYGYTF.

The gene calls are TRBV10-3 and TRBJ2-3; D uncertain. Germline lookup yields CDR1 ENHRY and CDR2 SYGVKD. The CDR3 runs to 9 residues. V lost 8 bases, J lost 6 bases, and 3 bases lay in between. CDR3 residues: CAIGDTQYF. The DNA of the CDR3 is TGTGCCATCGGGGATACGCAGTATTTT.

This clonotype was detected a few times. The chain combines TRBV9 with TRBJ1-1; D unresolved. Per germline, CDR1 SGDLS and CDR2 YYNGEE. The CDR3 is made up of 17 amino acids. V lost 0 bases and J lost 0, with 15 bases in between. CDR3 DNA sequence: TGTGCCAGCAGCGTAGGTTCAGGCCACGCGATGAACACTGAAGCTTTCTTT. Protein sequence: CASSVGSGHAMNTEAFF. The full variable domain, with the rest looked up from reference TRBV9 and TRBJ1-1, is DSGVTQTPKHLITATGQRVTLRCSPRSGDLSVYWYQQSLDQGLQFLIQYYNGEERAKGNILERFSAQQFPDLHSELNLSSLELGDSALYFCASSVGSGHAMNTEAFFGQGTRLTVV.

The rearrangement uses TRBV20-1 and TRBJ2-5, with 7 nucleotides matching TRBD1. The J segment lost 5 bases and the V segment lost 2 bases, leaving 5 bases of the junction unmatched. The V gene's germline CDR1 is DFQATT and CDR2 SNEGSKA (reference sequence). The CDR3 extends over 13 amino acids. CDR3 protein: CSARQTGSETQYF. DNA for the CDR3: TGCAGTGCTAGACAGACAGGGAGCGAGACCCAGTACTTC.

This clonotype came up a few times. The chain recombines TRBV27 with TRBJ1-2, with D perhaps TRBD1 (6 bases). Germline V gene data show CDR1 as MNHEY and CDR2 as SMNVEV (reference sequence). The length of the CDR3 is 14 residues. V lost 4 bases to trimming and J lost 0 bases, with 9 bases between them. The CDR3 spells CASSSRGPNYGYTF. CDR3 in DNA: TGTGCCAGCAGTTCCAGGGGTCCTAACTATGGCTACACCTTC.

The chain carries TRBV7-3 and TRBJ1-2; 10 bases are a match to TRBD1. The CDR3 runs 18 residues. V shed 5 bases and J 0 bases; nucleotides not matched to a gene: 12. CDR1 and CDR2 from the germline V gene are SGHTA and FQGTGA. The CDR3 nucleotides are TGTGCCAGCAGCCTACAAGCGGGACAGGGGCGTTCTAACTATGGCTACACCTTC. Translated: CASSLQAGQGRSNYGYTF. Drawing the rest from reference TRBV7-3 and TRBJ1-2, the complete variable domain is GAGVSQTPSNKVTEKGKYVELRCDPISGHTALYWYRQSLGQGPEFLIYFQGTGAADDSGLPNDRFFAVRPEGSVSTLKIQRTERGDSAVYLCASSLQAGQGRSNYGYTFGSGTRLTVV.

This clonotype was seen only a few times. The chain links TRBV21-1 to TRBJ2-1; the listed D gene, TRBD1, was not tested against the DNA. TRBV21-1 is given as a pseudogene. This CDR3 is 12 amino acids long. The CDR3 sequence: CASSKPDSEQFF. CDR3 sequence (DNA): TGTGCCAGCAGCAAACCCGACAGCGAGCAGTTCTTC.

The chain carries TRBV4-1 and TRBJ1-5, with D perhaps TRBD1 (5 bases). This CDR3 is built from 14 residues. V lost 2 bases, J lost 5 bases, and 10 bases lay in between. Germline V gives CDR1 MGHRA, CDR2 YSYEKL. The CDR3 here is CASSQITGDQPQHF. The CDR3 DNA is TGCGCCAGCAGCCAAATAACAGGCGATCAGCCCCAGCATTTT.

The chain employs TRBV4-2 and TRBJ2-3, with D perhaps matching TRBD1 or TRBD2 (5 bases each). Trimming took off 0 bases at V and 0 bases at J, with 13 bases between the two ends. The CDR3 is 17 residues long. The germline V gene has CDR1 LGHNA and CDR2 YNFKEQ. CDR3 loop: CASSQESGTHSTDTQYF. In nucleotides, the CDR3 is TGTGCCAGCAGCCAAGAATCCGGGACCCACAGCACAGATACGCAGTATTTT.

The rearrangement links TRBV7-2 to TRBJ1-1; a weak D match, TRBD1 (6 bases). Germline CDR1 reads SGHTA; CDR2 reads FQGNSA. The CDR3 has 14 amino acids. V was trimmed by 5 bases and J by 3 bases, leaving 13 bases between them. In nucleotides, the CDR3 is TGTGCCAGCAGCCAAAGGGGGGGGCACACTGAAGCTTTCTTT. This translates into CASSQRGGHTEAFF.